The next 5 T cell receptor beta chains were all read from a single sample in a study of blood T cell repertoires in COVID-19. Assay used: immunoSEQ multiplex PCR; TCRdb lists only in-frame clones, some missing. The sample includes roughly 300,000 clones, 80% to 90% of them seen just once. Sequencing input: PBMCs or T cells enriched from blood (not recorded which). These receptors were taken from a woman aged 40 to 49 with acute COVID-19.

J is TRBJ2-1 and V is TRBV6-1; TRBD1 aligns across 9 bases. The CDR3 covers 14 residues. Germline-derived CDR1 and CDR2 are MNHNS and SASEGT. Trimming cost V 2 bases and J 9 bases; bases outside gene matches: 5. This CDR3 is CASSEWDRVGEQFF. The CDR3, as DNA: TGTGCCAGCAGTGAATGGGACAGGGTTGGTGAGCAGTTCTTC.

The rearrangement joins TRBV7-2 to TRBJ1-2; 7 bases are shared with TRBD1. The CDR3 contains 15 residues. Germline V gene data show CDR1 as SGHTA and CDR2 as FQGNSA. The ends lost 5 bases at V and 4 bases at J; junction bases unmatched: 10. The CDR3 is CASSQRDSRSYGYTF. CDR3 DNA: TGTGCCAGCAGCCAACGGGACAGTAGATCCTATGGCTACACCTTC.

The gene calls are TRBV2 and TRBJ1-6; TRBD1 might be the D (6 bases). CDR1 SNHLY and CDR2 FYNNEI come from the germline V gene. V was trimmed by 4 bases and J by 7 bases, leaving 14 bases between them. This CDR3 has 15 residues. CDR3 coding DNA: TGTGCCAGCAGTGGAGCGGACAGTTACAATTCACCCCTCCACTTT. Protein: CASSGADSYNSPLHF.

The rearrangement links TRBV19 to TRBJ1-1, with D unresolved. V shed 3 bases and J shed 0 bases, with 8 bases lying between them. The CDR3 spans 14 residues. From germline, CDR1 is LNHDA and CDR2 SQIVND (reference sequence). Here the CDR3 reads CASSMRELNTEAFF. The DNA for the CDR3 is TGTGCCAGTAGTATGAGGGAGTTGAACACTGAAGCTTTCTTT.

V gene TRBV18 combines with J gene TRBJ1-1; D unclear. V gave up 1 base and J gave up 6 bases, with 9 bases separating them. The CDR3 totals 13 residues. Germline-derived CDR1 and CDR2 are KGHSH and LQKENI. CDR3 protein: CASSPLVGAEAFF. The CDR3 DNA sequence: TGTGCCAGCTCACCACTGGTCGGGGCTGAAGCTTTCTTT. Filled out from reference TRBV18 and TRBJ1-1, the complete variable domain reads NAGVMQNPRHLVRRRGQEARLRCSPMKGHSHVYWYRQLPEEGLKFMVYLQKENIIDESGMPKERFSAEFPKEGPSILRIQQVVRGDSAAYFCASSPLVGAEAFFGQGTRLTVV.